Listed below are T cell receptor beta chains from one sample, sequenced in a study of control samples from healthy donors and cancer patients. Sequenced by immunoSEQ multiplex PCR; TCRdb stores in-frame clones only, minus some. The repertoire holds 2,500 to 3,500 clones, with just under 95% as singletons. The sequenced material came from PBMCs. The source is a man aged 70 or older with lung cancer. Each CDR3 is given with its conserved first and last residue. Fields, in order: V gene, D gene, J gene, clone size, CDR3 protein, CDR3 DNA. A D gene is named only where the DNA matches it firmly. Clone size, where shown, is once, few, many, or a class for clones that have expanded.

V: TRBV5-5; D: .; J: TRBJ1-1; size: .; CDR3: CASSVVRQVNTEAFF; DNA: TGTGCCAGCAGCGTCGTGAGACAGGTGAACACTGAAGCTTTCTTT
V: TRBV2; D: .; J: TRBJ2-1; size: .; CDR3: CASNSDWSSYNEQFF; DNA: TGTGCCAGCAATAGCGACTGGAGCTCCTACAATGAGCAGTTCTTC
V: TRBV18; D: .; J: TRBJ2-5; size: .; CDR3: CASSPPGGRALGTQYF; DNA: TGTGCCAGCTCACCACCCGGGGGCAGGGCCCTGGGGACCCAGTACTTC
V: TRBV7-4; D: TRBD1; J: TRBJ2-2; size: .; CDR3: CASSFIQGASTGELFF; DNA: TGTGCCAGCAGCTTTATCCAGGGGGCTAGTACCGGGGAGCTGTTTTTT
V: TRBV19; D: TRBD1; J: TRBJ2-3; size: .; CDR3: CASSISGTAIDTQYF; DNA: TGTGCCAGTAGTATATCGGGGACAGCTATAGATACGCAGTATTTT
V: TRBV29-1; D: TRBD1; J: TRBJ1-5; size: .; CDR3: CSVLWTGSSNQPQHF; DNA: TGCAGCGTTTTATGGACAGGGAGCTCCAATCAGCCCCAGCATTTT
V: TRBV6-5; D: .; J: TRBJ1-1; size: .; CDR3: CASSYGRSTEAFF; DNA: TGTGCCAGCAGCTATGGTAGGAGCACTGAAGCTTTCTTT
V: TRBV7-9; D: TRBD1; J: TRBJ1-2; size: .; CDR3: CASNSGRGEHGYTF; DNA: TGTGCCAGCAACTCGGGCAGGGGGGAACATGGCTACACCTTC
V: TRBV4-1; D: TRBD1; J: TRBJ1-4; size: .; CDR3: CASSQTGRSEKLFF; DNA: TGCGCCAGCAGCCAGACAGGGAGGAGTGAAAAACTGTTTTTT
V: TRBV7-6; D: .; J: TRBJ2-3; size: .; CDR3: CASSLALAATDTQYF; DNA: TGTGCCAGCAGCTTAGCTTTGGCGGCCACAGATACGCAGTATTTT
V: TRBV5-6; D: TRBD2; J: TRBJ2-5; size: .; CDR3: CASSLYASGGETQYF; DNA: TGTGCCAGCAGCTTGTACGCTTCGGGGGGTGAGACCCAGTACTTC
V: TRBV24-1; D: .; J: TRBJ2-7; size: .; CDR3: CATRSGLPYEQYF; DNA: TGTGCCACCAGGTCAGGGCTTCCCTACGAGCAGTACTTC
V: TRBV18; D: .; J: TRBJ1-4; size: .; CDR3: CASSPLGGNDEKLFF; DNA: TGTGCCAGCTCACCATTAGGAGGGAATGATGAAAAACTGTTTTTT
V: TRBV28; D: .; J: TRBJ2-7; size: .; CDR3: CASSSTSHEQYF; DNA: TGTGCCAGCAGTTCGACAAGTCACGAGCAGTACTTC
V: TRBV28; D: .; J: TRBJ1-5; size: .; CDR3: CASSSPGRVQPQHF; DNA: TGTGCCAGCAGTTCCCCCGGCAGGGTCCAGCCCCAGCATTTT
V: TRBV5-1; D: .; J: TRBJ2-3; size: .; CDR3: CASSLDLTDTQYF; DNA: TGCGCCAGCAGCTTGGACCTCACAGATACGCAGTATTTT
V: TRBV27; D: TRBD1; J: TRBJ1-1; size: .; CDR3: CASKTGFRAEAFF; DNA: TGTGCCAGCAAGACAGGGTTTAGGGCTGAAGCTTTCTTT
V: TRBV5-1; D: .; J: TRBJ2-4; size: .; CDR3: CASSDIGGAMDIQYF; DNA: TGCGCCAGCAGCGACATAGGGGGGGCGATGGACATTCAGTACTTC
V: TRBV24-1; D: .; J: TRBJ1-5; size: .; CDR3: CATSWGRGSNQPQHF; DNA: TGTGCCACTTCCTGGGGGAGGGGTAGCAATCAGCCCCAGCATTTT
V: TRBV30; D: .; J: TRBJ1-1; size: .; CDR3: CAWSYGSEAFF; DNA: TGTGCCTGGAGTTACGGGAGTGAAGCTTTCTTT
V: TRBV19; D: .; J: TRBJ1-1; size: .; CDR3: CASSTGVWAFF; DNA: TGTGCCAGTAGTACAGGGGTGTGGGCTTTCTTT
V: TRBV5-6; D: .; J: TRBJ2-3; size: .; CDR3: CASSLVRGADTQYF; DNA: TGTGCCAGCAGCTTGGTAAGAGGGGCAGATACGCAGTATTTT
V: TRBV7-8; D: .; J: TRBJ2-6; size: .; CDR3: CASSSSIGANVLTF; DNA: TGTGCCAGCAGCTCGTCCATTGGGGCCAACGTCCTGACTTTC
V: TRBV7-2; D: .; J: TRBJ2-7; size: .; CDR3: CASSLDGTYYEQYF; DNA: TGTGCCAGCAGCTTAGACGGGACATACTACGAGCAGTACTTC
V: TRBV6-5; D: .; J: TRBJ2-7; size: .; CDR3: CASRHDRGENEQYF; DNA: TGTGCCAGCAGACACGACAGAGGTGAAAACGAGCAGTACTTC
V: TRBV20-1; D: TRBD2; J: TRBJ2-3; size: once; CDR3: CSARLAGLYF; DNA: TGCAGTGCTAGGTTAGCGGGACTGTATTTT
V: TRBV9; D: TRBD2; J: TRBJ2-3; size: .; CDR3: CASSTSGGAGDTQYF; DNA: TGTGCCAGCTCCACTAGCGGGGGGGCCGGTGATACGCAGTATTTT
V: TRBV7-2; D: TRBD2; J: TRBJ2-7; size: once; CDR3: CASSLPTSGGTYEQYF; DNA: TGTGCCAGCAGCCTACCCACTAGCGGGGGAACCTACGAGCAGTACTTC
V: TRBV7-3; D: .; J: TRBJ2-3; size: once; CDR3: CASSLNSPGGGADTQYF; DNA: TGTGCCAGCAGCTTAAATTCCCCCGGGGGCGGGGCAGATACGCAGTATTTT
V: TRBV29-1; D: .; J: TRBJ2-2; size: .; CDR3: CSVDPGYTGELFF; DNA: TGCAGCGTTGACCCCGGCTACACCGGGGAGCTGTTTTTT
V: TRBV20-1; D: .; J: TRBJ2-5; size: .; CDR3: CSASWETQYF; DNA: TGCAGTGCTAGCTGGGAGACCCAGTACTTC
V: TRBV5-4; D: .; J: TRBJ2-7; size: .; CDR3: CASSLDVGADEQYF; DNA: TGTGCCAGCAGCTTGGATGTGGGGGCGGACGAGCAGTACTTC
V: TRBV24-1; D: .; J: TRBJ1-6; size: .; CDR3: CATSDLLGNLYNSPLHF; DNA: TGTGCCACCAGTGATTTGTTAGGTAACCTATATAATTCACCCCTCCACTTT
V: TRBV7-2; D: .; J: TRBJ2-1; size: .; CDR3: CASSYGGYNEQFF; DNA: TGTGCCAGCAGCTACGGGGGCTACAATGAGCAGTTCTTC
V: TRBV3-1/TRBV3-2; D: TRBD2; J: TRBJ2-7; size: hyperexpanded; CDR3: CASSQGGGRPYEQYF; DNA: TGTGCCAGCAGCCAGGGGGGGGGACGTCCCTACGAGCAGTACTTC
V: TRBV27; D: TRBD2; J: TRBJ2-2; size: .; CDR3: CASSFGLRGGLFYTGELFF; DNA: TGTGCCAGCAGTTTCGGGCTCCGGGGGGGGCTTTTCTATACCGGGGAGCTGTTTTTT
V: TRBV6-2/TRBV6-3; D: TRBD1; J: TRBJ1-4; size: .; CDR3: CASSYPTRDRPNEKLFF; DNA: TGTGCCAGCAGTTACCCAACCCGGGACAGACCTAATGAAAAACTGTTTTTT
V: TRBV5-6; D: TRBD2; J: TRBJ2-3; size: .; CDR3: CASSLGSGMITDTQYF; DNA: TGTGCCAGCAGCTTGGGTAGCGGGATGATCACAGATACGCAGTATTTT
V: TRBV19; D: TRBD1; J: TRBJ2-7; size: once; CDR3: CASSIQGVSEEQYF; DNA: TGTGCCAGTAGTATCCAGGGGGTTTCGGAGGAGCAGTACTTC
V: TRBV15; D: .; J: TRBJ2-7; size: .; CDR3: CATSSSYGGEQYF; DNA: TGTGCCACCAGCTCCTCTTACGGGGGCGAGCAGTACTTC
V: TRBV5-1; D: .; J: TRBJ1-1; size: .; CDR3: CASSFLNTEAFF; DNA: TGCGCCAGCAGCTTCCTGAACACTGAAGCTTTCTTT
V: TRBV27; D: .; J: TRBJ1-1; size: .; CDR3: CASSPINWGQTRTEAFF; DNA: TGTGCCAGCAGTCCAATAAACTGGGGGCAAACGAGAACTGAAGCTTTCTTT
V: TRBV7-8; D: TRBD1; J: TRBJ2-7; size: few; CDR3: CASSLGDRVSEQYF; DNA: TGTGCCAGCAGCTTAGGGGACAGGGTATCCGAGCAGTACTTC
V: TRBV12-3/TRBV12-4; D: .; J: TRBJ2-7; size: .; CDR3: CASSLGVGYEQYF; DNA: TGTGCCAGCAGTTTAGGGGTCGGGTACGAGCAGTACTTC